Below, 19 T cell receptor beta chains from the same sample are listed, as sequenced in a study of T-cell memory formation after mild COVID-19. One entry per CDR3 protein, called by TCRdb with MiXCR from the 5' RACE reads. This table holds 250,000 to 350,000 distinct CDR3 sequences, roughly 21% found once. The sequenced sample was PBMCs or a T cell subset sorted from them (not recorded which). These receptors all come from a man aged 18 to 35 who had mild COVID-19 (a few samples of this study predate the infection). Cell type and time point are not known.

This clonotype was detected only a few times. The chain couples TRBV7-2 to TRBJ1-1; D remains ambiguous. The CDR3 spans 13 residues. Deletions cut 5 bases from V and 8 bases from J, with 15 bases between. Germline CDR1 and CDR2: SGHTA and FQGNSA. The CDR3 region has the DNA TGTGCCAGCAGCCTACACCTGACCGAGGAAGCTTTCTTT. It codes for CASSLHLTEEAFF.

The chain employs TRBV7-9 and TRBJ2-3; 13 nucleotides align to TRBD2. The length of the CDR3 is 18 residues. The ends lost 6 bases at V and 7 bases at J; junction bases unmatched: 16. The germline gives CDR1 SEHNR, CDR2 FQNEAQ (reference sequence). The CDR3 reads CASSPPLQTSGGRHTQYF. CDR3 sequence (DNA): TGTGCCAGCAGTCCTCCCCTTCAGACTAGCGGGGGGCGCCATACGCAGTATTTT.

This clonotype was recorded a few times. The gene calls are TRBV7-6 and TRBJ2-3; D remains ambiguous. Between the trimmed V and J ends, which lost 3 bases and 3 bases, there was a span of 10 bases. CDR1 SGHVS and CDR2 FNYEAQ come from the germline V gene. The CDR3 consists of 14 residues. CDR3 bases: TGTGCCAGCAGCTTTCGGATAGGGACAGATACGCAGTATTTT. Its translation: CASSFRIGTDTQYF. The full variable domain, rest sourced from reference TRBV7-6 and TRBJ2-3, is GAGVSQSPRYKVTKRGQDVALRCDPISGHVSLYWYRQALGQGPEFLTYFNYEAQQDKSGLPNDRFSAERPEGSISTLTIQRTEQRDSAMYRCASSFRIGTDTQYFGPGTRLTVL.

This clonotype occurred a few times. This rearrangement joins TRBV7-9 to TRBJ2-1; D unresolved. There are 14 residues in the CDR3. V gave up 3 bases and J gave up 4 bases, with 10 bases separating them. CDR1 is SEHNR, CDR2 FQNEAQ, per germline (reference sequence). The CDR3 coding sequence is TGTGCCAGCAGCTTCTCTACAGCTTACAATGAGCAGTTCTTC. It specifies CASSFSTAYNEQFF. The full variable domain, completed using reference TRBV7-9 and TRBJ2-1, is DTGVSQNPRHKITKRGQNVTFRCDPISEHNRLYWYRQTLGQGPEFLTYFQNEAQLEKSRLLSDRFSAERPKGSFSTLEIQRTEQGDSAMYLCASSFSTAYNEQFFGPGTRLTVL.

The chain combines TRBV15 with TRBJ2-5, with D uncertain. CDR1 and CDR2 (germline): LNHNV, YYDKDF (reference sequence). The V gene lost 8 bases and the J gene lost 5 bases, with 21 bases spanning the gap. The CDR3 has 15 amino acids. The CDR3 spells CATSLRTEPQETQYF. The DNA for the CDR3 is TGTGCCACCTCCCTTAGGACCGAACCTCAGGAGACCCAGTACTTC.

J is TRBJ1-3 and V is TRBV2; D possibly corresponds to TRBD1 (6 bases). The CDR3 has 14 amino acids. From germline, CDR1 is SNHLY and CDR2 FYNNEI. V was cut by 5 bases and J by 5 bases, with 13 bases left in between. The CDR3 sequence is CASSSNRERNTIYF. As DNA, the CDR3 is TGTGCCAGCAGTTCAAACAGGGAAAGAAACACCATATATTTT.

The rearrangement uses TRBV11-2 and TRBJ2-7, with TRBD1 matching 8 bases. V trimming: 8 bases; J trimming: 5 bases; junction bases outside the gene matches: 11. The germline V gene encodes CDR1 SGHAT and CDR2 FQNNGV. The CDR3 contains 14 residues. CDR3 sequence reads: CASCLQGVRNEQYF. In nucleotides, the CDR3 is TGTGCCAGCTGTCTACAGGGGGTTAGAAACGAGCAGTACTTC.

CDR3 in DNA: TGCGCCAGCAGCCAAGAATCGGAGGGGAGATCCACATATAATTCACCCCTCCACTTT. This codes for CASSQESEGRSTYNSPLHF. This chain joins TRBV4-1 and TRBJ1-6; possibly TRBD1 for D (5 bases). Germline CDR1 MGHRA, CDR2 YSYEKL. CDR3 size: 19 residues. The V end lost 0 bases, the J end lost 4 bases, and 19 bases lay between the germline ends.

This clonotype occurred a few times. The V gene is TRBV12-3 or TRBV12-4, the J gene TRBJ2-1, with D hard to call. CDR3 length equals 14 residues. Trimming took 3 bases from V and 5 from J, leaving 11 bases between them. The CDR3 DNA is TGTGCCAGCAGTTTCTGGGTAACTGACAATGAGCAGTTCTTC. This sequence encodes CASSFWVTDNEQFF.

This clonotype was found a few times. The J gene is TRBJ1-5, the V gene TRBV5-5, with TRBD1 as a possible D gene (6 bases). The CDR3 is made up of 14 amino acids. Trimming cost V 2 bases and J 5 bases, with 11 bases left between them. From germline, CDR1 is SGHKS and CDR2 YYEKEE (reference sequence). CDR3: CASSFGDTYQPQHF. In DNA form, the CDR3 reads TGTGCCAGCAGCTTTGGGGACACCTATCAGCCCCAGCATTTT.

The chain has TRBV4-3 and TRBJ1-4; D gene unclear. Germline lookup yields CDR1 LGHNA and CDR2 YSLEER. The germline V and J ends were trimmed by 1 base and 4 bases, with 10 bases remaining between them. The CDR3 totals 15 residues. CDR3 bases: TGCGCCAGCAGCCAAGTGGCGGGATTTAATGAAAAACTGTTTTTT. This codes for CASSQVAGFNEKLFF.

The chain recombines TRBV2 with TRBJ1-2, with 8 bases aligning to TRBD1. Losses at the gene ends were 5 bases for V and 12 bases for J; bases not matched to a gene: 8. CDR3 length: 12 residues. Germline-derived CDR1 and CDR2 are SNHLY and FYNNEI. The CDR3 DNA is TGTGCCAGCAGTCCACGACAGGGGCGAAACACCTTC. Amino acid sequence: CASSPRQGRNTF.

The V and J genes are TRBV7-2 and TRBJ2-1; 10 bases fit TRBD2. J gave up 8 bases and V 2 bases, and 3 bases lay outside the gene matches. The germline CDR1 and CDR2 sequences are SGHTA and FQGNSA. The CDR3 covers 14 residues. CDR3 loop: CASSLSSGGDEQFF. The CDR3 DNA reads TGTGCCAGCAGCTTATCTAGCGGGGGTGATGAGCAGTTCTTC.

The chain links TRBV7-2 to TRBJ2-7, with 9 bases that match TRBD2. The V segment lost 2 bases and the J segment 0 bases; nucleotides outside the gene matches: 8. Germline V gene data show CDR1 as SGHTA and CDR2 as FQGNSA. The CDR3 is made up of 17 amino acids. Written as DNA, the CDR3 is TGTGCCAGCAGCTTACCTATAGCGGGGGTACTCTCCTACGAGCAGTACTTC. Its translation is CASSLPIAGVLSYEQYF. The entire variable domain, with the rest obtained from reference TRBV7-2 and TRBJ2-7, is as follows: GAGVSQSPSNKVTEKGKDVELRCDPISGHTALYWYRQSLGQGLEFLIYFQGNSAPDKSGLPSDRFSAERTGGSVSTLTIQRTQQEDSAVYLCASSLPIAGVLSYEQYFGPGTRLTVT.

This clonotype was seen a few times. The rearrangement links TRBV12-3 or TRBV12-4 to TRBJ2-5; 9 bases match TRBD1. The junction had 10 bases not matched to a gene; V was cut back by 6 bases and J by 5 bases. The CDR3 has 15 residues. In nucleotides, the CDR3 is TGTGCCAGCAGGCCCAAAGGACAGGGGCAGGAGACCCAGTACTTC. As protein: CASRPKGQGQETQYF.

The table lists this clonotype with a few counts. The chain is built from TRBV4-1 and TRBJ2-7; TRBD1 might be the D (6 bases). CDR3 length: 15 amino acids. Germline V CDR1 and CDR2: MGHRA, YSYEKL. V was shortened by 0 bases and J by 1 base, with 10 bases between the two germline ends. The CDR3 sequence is CASSQDRGISYEQYV. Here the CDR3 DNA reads TGCGCCAGCAGCCAAGACAGGGGAATTTCCTACGAGCAGTACGTC.

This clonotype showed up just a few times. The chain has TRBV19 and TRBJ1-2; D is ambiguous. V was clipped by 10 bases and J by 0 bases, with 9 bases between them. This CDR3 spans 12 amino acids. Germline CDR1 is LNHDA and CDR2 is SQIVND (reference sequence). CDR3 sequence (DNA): TGTGCCACTGGGCCACCTAACTATGGCTACACCTTC. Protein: CATGPPNYGYTF.

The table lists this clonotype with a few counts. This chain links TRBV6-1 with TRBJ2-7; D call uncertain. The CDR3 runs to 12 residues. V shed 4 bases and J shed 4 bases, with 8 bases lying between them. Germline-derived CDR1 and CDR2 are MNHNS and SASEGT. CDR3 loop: CASSGHNYEQYV. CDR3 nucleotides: TGTGCCAGCAGTGGCCACAATTACGAGCAGTACGTC.

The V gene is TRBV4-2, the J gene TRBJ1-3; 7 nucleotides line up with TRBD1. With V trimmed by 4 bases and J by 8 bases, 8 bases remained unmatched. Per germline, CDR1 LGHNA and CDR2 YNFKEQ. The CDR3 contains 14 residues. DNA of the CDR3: TGTGCCAGCAGCCCTACAGGGGCGGGAGACACCATATATTTT. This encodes CASSPTGAGDTIYF.